This entry describes one T cell receptor beta chain. Other DNA sequences in this specimen translate into the identical CDR3. The sample belongs to a study of cytotoxic CD8 clonotypes in ibrutinib-treated CLL. Whole-study context: Response was recorded as partial in about 24 patients and complete in 2; at median roughly 62 months, approximately 15 remained remitted and some twelve had progressed. Each sample contained, on average, 255,043 productive templates and 75,000 to 100,000 productive rearrangements.

Clones were read by immunoSEQ multiplex PCR, and TCRdb kept only the in-frame ones, dropping some. The repertoire has about 85,000 clones, roughly 77% of them found once; the top ten carry 4% to 5.5%. Looked up from germline, CDR1 is MNHNS and CDR2 is SASEGT. This CDR3 spans 14 amino acids. Trimming took off 3 bases at V and 13 bases at J, with 19 bases between the two ends. The source of approximately 2 micrograms of genomic DNA for TCR beta libraries was cryopreserved PBMCs. This TCR was sampled from a human donor with chronic lymphocytic leukemia. The chain recombines TRBV6-1 with TRBJ2-1; no reliable D call. The material sequenced was PBMCs, taken after 12 months of ibrutinib treatment. In DNA form, the CDR3 reads TGTGCCAGCAGTGACCCCCCCGGGCCTAGGGAACAGTTCTTC. Protein: CASSDPPGPREQFF.